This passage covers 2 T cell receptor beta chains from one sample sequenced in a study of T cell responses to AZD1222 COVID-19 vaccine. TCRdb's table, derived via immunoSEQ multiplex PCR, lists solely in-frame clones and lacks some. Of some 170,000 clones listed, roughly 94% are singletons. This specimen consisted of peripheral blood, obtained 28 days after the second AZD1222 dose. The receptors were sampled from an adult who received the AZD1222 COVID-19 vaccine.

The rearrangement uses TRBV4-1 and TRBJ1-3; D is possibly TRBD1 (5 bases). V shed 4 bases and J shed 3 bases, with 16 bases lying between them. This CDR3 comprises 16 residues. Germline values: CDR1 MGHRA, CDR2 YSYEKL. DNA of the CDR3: TGCGCCAGCAGCCTCCAAGATCGGGGCTTTGGAAACACCATATATTTT. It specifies CASSLQDRGFGNTIYF.

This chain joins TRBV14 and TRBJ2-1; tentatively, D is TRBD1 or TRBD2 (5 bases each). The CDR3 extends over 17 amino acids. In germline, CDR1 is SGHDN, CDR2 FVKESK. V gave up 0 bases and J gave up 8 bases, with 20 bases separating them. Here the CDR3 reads CASSQDRGKGSTDEQFF. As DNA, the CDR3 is TGTGCCAGCAGCCAAGATCGAGGGAAGGGGTCTACGGATGAGCAGTTCTTC.